Shown below are 21 T cell receptor beta chains from a single sample sequenced in a study of cytomegalovirus exposure and HLA in healthy donors. PCR involved 60 Vbeta and 13 Jbeta primers. The repertoire was sequenced with immunoSEQ multiplex PCR; TCRdb's copy has only in-frame clones and lacks some. This sample has 150,000 to 200,000 clones, with 80% found just once. Sequencing input: PBMCs. The receptors come from a woman aged 40 to 49 in good health and CMV-seronegative.

The genes are TRBV18 and TRBJ2-7, with D possibly TRBD2 on 6 matching bases. Germline V CDR1 and CDR2: KGHSH, LQKENI. The CDR3 runs to 13 residues. With 6 bases removed from V and 7 bases from J, the gap between germline ends came to 16 bases. DNA of the CDR3: TGTGCCAGCTCTAACCACCGCGGGGAGGAGCAGTACTTC. Translation: CASSNHRGEEQYF.

V usage is TRBV19 and J usage is TRBJ2-3; the D is unclear. The germline CDR1 and CDR2 sequences are LNHDA and SQIVND (reference sequence). The germline V and J ends were trimmed by 4 bases and 2 bases, with 16 bases remaining between them. The CDR3 contains 16 residues. The CDR3: CASSTTRRGPTDTQYF. The CDR3, as DNA: TGTGCCAGTAGTACCACGAGGAGAGGTCCCACAGATACGCAGTATTTT.

The chain employs TRBV28 and TRBJ2-3, with 8 bases that match TRBD2. Trimming at V came to 6 bases and at J to 3 bases, leaving 11 bases not matched to a gene. The CDR3 covers 16 residues. Looked up from germline, CDR1 is MDHEN and CDR2 is SYDVKM. The CDR3 sequence is CASRPVGRAMTDTQYF. The CDR3 DNA is TGTGCCAGCAGACCGGTCGGGAGGGCCATGACAGATACGCAGTATTTT.

The chain uses TRBV11-3 and TRBJ2-3, with D maybe TRBD2 (6 bases). The V end was cut by 6 bases, the J end by 2 bases, with 15 bases between. Per the germline V gene, CDR1 is SGHNT and CDR2 is YENEEA. There are 15 residues in the CDR3. DNA for the CDR3: TGTGCCAGCAGAGTATTGGGACTTGACACAGATACGCAGTATTTT. This sequence encodes CASRVLGLDTDTQYF.

This clone was observed a handful of times. The J gene is TRBJ2-4, the V gene TRBV29-1; 12 positions agree with TRBD2. The CDR3 is made up of 14 amino acids. V lost 7 bases to trimming and J lost 9 bases; unmatched junction nucleotides: 10. The germline V gene has CDR1 SQVTM and CDR2 ANQGSEA. The DNA for the CDR3 is TGCAGCGCTATACTAGCGGGAGGACCTGGCATTCAGTACTTC. Residues: CSAILAGGPGIQYF.

The chain couples TRBV5-4 to TRBJ2-7; 10 nucleotides line up with TRBD1. V lost 3 bases to trimming and J lost 2 bases; unmatched junction nucleotides: 8. Germline V gene data show CDR1 as SGHNT and CDR2 as YYREEE (reference sequence). This CDR3 contains 16 residues. This CDR3 is CASSSPGTGVAYEQYF. As DNA, the CDR3 is TGTGCCAGCAGCTCACCCGGGACAGGGGTCGCCTACGAGCAGTACTTC.

The CDR3 loop reads CASSRDREDTQYF. CDR3 coding DNA: TGTGCCAGCTCACGGGACAGGGAAGATACGCAGTATTTT. The chain links TRBV18 to TRBJ2-3, with 9 bases lining up with TRBD1. J lost 5 bases, V lost 4 bases, and 1 base had no gene match. The CDR3 is made up of 13 amino acids. Looked up from germline, CDR1 is KGHSH and CDR2 is LQKENI.

There are a few counts of this clone. The chain links TRBV4-3 to TRBJ2-1; D may be TRBD2 (5 bases). The CDR3 is made up of 14 amino acids. V was pared by 0 bases and J by 12 bases, with 15 bases between. In germline, CDR1 is LGHNA, CDR2 YSLEER. The CDR3 region is CASSQDINSGMQFF. CDR3 DNA: TGCGCCAGCAGCCAAGATATAAATTCGGGGATGCAGTTCTTC.

J is TRBJ1-5 and V is TRBV5-8, with D unclear. The CDR3 has 11 residues. Germline values: CDR1 SGHTS, CDR2 YDEGEE. Trimming left V 7 bases short and J 9 bases short, with 11 bases between. The CDR3 here is CASAARGPQHF. The DNA for the CDR3 is TGTGCCAGCGCCGCTCGAGGGCCCCAGCATTTT.

The rearrangement links TRBV5-4 to TRBJ2-7, with a weak D call TRBD1 (6 bases). Germline CDR1 SGHNT, CDR2 YYREEE (reference sequence). Trimming shortened V by 2 bases and J by 7 bases, and 22 bases separated the two germline ends. The CDR3 spans 16 residues. CDR3 in DNA: TGTGCCAGCAGCTTAAACCGACAGGCCGGATCAAGTGAGCAGTACTTC. This sequence encodes CASSLNRQAGSSEQYF.

This clone has just a few counts. The chain carries TRBV10-2 and TRBJ1-1; 12 bases match TRBD1. This CDR3 region has 14 residues. Germline-derived CDR1 and CDR2 are WSHSY and SAAADI. V lost 6 bases, J lost 4 bases, and 3 bases stayed unmatched. CDR3 sequence: CASRGTGGITEAFF. DNA of the CDR3: TGCGCCAGCAGGGGGACAGGGGGCATCACTGAAGCTTTCTTT.

V and J are TRBV11-2 and TRBJ1-6, with D hard to call. The CDR3 spans 12 residues. The germline CDR1 and CDR2 sequences are SGHAT and FQNNGV. The V gene lost 0 bases and the J gene lost 9 bases, with 3 bases spanning the gap. The CDR3 nucleotides read TGTGCCAGCAGCTTAGATCGTTCACCCCTCCACTTT. Its protein is CASSLDRSPLHF.

The CDR3 region has the DNA TGTGCCAGCAGTGTGCTTGGGGGGGGAAACACTGAAGCTTTCTTT. Protein product: CASSVLGGGNTEAFF. J is TRBJ1-1 and V is TRBV28, with D tentatively TRBD1 (5 bases). Germline CDR1 is MDHEN and CDR2 is SYDVKM. The CDR3 covers 15 residues. The germline V and J ends were trimmed by 5 bases and 2 bases, with 15 bases remaining between them. The complete variable domain, with remaining parts taken from reference TRBV28 and TRBJ1-1, reads DVKVTQSSRYLVKRTGEKVFLECVQDMDHENMFWYRQDPGLGLRLIYFSYDVKMKEKGDIPEGYSVSREKKERFSLILESASTNQTSMYLCASSVLGGGNTEAFFGQGTRLTVV.

This clone was observed a single time. The chain couples TRBV6-5 to TRBJ1-3; 8 bases map to TRBD1. Germline V gene lookup returns CDR1 MNHEY and CDR2 SVGAGI. CDR3 length: 14 amino acids. J gave up 11 bases and V 6 bases, and 12 bases lay outside the gene matches. DNA for the CDR3: TGTGCCAGCAGGCGACAGGGGCCGTTGATGTCCATATATTTT. It specifies CASRRQGPLMSIYF.

V usage is TRBV2 and J usage is TRBJ2-2; the match to TRBD1 covers 8 bases. Germline loops: CDR1 SNHLY, CDR2 FYNNEI. CDR3 length equals 16 residues. V trimming: 5 bases; J trimming: 3 bases; junction bases outside the gene matches: 8. The CDR3 loop reads CASSWLRGPDTGELFF. In DNA, the CDR3 is TGTGCCAGCAGTTGGCTCAGGGGGCCGGACACCGGGGAGCTGTTTTTT.

The gene calls are TRBV28 and TRBJ2-1, with 7 bases that match TRBD2. The CDR3 is 14 amino acids. V lost 10 bases and J lost 4; bases outside the gene matches: 10. Germline V gene sequence: CDR1 MDHEN, CDR2 SYDVKM. The CDR3 bases are TGTGCCACCACATGGGGGGGACCGTACAATGAGCAGTTCTTC. Translating gives CATTWGGPYNEQFF.

The gene calls are TRBV7-2 and TRBJ1-5; no firm D call. Trimming removed 3 bases from V and 6 bases from J, with 9 bases in between. Germline values: CDR1 SGHTA, CDR2 FQGNSA. The CDR3 covers 13 residues. CDR3 DNA sequence: TGTGCCAGCAGCTTTGACGGGAGTCAGCCCCAGCATTTT. Protein product: CASSFDGSQPQHF.

The chain is built from TRBV6-6 and TRBJ2-6; D call uncertain. The V end was cut by 4 bases, the J end by 0 bases, with 10 bases between. This CDR3 contains 16 residues. Germline CDR1 reads MNHNY; CDR2 reads SVGAGI (reference sequence). CDR3 amino acids: CASSSPPVSGANVLTF. The CDR3 DNA sequence: TGTGCCAGCAGTTCCCCGCCAGTCTCTGGGGCCAACGTCCTGACTTTC.

This chain joins TRBV18 and TRBJ2-5; 7 bases are a match to TRBD1. Germline V gene lookup returns CDR1 KGHSH and CDR2 LQKENI. V trimming: 1 base; J trimming: 4 bases; junction bases outside the gene matches: 0. The CDR3 totals 13 residues. The CDR3 DNA reads TGTGCCAGCTCACCACGACAGGGAGAGACCCAGTACTTC. It yields the protein CASSPRQGETQYF. Full variable domain (remainder filled in from reference TRBV18 and TRBJ2-5): NAGVMQNPRHLVRRRGQEARLRCSPMKGHSHVYWYRQLPEEGLKFMVYLQKENIIDESGMPKERFSAEFPKEGPSILRIQQVVRGDSAAYFCASSPRQGETQYFGPGTRLLVL.

V gene TRBV5-4 combines with J gene TRBJ2-7, with D perhaps matching TRBD2 (6 bases). Trimming removed 1 base from V and 9 bases from J, with 14 bases in between. From germline, CDR1 is SGHNT and CDR2 YYREEE (reference sequence). CDR3 length: 13 amino acids. CDR3 bases: TGTGCCAGCAGCTTGATGACGGGAGAGGGGCAGTACTTC. Its translation is CASSLMTGEGQYF.

J is TRBJ2-1 and V is TRBV7-2, with TRBD2 matching 14 bases. From germline, CDR1 is SGHTA and CDR2 FQGNSA. The CDR3 has 16 residues. V shed 5 bases, J shed 5 bases, and the junction held 5 bases outside the gene matches. CDR3 protein: CASSRLAGGVDNEQFF. The DNA for the CDR3 is TGTGCCAGCAGCCGACTAGCGGGAGGGGTCGACAATGAGCAGTTCTTC.